This T cell receptor beta chain appears in the sequencing data of a study of CD8 T cells in ankylosing spondylitis. Study-wide results and limits: Within matched ankylosing spondylitis synovial fluid, disease-linked clones were reportedly significantly enriched. Made up of 7 to 9 highly homologous variants, a TCR beta motif appeared characteristic of ankylosing spondylitis blood.

TCRdb itself ran the 5' RACE reads through MiXCR, one entry per CDR3 protein. The sample lists a few hundred thousand distinct CDR3 sequences, more than 5.5% occurring once. The CDR3 has 15 amino acids. Between the trimmed V and J ends, which lost 6 bases and 4 bases, there was a span of 19 bases. CDR1 is MDHEN, CDR2 SYDVKM, per germline. At least ten counts were recorded for this clonotype. What it binds is unknown. The sequencing input was blood, either unsorted or a sorted T cell fraction (not recorded which). The chain combines TRBV28 with TRBJ2-7; D is perhaps TRBD2 (6 bases). The source is a male donor with ankylosing spondylitis. CDR3 amino acids: CASSTTGTGFYEQYF. In nucleotides, the CDR3 is TGTGCCAGCAGCACGACCGGGACTGGGTTTTACGAGCAGTACTTC.